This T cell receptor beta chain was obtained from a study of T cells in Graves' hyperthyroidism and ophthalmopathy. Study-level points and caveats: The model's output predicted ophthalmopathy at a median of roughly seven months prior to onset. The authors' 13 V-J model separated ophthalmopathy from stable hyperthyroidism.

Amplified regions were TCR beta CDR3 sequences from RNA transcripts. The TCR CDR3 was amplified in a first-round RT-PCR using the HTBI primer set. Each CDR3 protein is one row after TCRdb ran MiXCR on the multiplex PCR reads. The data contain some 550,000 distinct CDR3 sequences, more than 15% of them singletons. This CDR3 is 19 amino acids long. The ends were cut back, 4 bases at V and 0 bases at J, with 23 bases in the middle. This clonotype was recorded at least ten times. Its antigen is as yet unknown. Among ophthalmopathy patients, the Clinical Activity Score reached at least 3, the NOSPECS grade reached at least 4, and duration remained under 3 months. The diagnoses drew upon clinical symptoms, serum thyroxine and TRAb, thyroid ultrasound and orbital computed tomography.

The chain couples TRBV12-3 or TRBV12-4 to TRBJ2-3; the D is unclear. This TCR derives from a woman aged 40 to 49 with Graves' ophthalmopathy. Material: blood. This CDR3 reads CASSCPLGSVSTSTDTQYF. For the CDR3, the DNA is TGTGCCAGCAGTTGCCCCCTGGGGTCCGTGTCCACTAGCACAGATACGCAGTATTTT.